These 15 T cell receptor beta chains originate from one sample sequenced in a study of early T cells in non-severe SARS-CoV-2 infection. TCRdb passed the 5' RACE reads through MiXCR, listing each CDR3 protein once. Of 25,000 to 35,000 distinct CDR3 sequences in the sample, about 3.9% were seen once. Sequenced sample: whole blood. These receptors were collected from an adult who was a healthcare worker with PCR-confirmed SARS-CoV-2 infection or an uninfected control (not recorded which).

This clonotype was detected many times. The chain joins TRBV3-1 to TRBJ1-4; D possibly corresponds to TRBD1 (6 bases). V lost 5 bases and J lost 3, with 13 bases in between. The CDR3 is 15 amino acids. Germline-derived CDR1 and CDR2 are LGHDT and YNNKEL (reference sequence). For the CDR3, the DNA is TGTGCCAGCAGCAGCAGGGGTGGGGCTAATGAAAAACTGTTTTTT. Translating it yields CASSSRGGANEKLFF.

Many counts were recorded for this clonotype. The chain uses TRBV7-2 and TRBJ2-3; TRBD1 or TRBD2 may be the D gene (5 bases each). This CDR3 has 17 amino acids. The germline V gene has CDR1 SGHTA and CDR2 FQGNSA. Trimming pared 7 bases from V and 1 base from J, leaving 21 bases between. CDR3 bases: TGTGCCAGCACCCAGACCCCTCCCCGGGGACGCACAGATACGCAGTATTTT. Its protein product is CASTQTPPRGRTDTQYF.

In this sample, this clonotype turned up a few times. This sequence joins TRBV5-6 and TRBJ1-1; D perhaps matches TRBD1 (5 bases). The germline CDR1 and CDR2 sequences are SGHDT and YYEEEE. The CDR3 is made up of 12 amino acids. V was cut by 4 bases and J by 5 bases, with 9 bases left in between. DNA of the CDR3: TGTGCCAGCAGCGGAGAGGGGACTGAAGCTTTCTTT. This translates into CASSGEGTEAFF.

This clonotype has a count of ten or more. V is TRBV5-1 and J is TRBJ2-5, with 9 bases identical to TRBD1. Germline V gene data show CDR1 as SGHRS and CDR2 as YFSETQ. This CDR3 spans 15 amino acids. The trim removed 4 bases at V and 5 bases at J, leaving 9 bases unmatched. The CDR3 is CASSPGQGIGETQYF. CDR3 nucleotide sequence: TGCGCCAGCAGCCCTGGACAGGGGATAGGGGAGACCCAGTACTTC. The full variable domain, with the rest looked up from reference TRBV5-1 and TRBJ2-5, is KAGVTQTPRYLIKTRGQQVTLSCSPISGHRSVSWYQQTPGQGLQFLFEYFSETQRNKGNFPGRFSGRQFSNSRSEMNVSTLELGDSALYLCASSPGQGIGETQYFGPGTRLLVL.

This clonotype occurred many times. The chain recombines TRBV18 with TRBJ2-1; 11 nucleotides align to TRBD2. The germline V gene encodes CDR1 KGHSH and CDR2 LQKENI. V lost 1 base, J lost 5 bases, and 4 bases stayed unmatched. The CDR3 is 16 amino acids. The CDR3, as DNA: TGTGCCAGCTCACCACTTAGCGGGAGGGCCGACAATGAGCAGTTCTTC. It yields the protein CASSPLSGRADNEQFF.

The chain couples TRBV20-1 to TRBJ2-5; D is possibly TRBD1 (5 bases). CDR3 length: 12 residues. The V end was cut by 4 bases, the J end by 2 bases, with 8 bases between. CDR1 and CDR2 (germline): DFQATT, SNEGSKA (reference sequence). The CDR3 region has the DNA TGCAGTGCTAAAGGGGTTCAAGAGACCCAGTACTTC. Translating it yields CSAKGVQETQYF.

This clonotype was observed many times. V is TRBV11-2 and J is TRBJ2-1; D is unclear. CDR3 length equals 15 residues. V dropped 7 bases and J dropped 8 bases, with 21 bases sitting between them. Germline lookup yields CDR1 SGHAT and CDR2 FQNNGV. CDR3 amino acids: CASTEYPILGDEQFF. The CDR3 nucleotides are TGTGCCAGCACCGAGTATCCTATCCTGGGCGATGAGCAGTTCTTC.

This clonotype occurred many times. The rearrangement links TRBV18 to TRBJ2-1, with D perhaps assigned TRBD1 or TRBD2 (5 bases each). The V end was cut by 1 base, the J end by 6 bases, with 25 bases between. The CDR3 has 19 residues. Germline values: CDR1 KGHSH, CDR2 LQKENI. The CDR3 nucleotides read TGTGCCAGCTCACCACGGGGTGGCCGGGACGGTCCCTTTGCCAATGAGCAGTTCTTC. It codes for CASSPRGGRDGPFANEQFF.

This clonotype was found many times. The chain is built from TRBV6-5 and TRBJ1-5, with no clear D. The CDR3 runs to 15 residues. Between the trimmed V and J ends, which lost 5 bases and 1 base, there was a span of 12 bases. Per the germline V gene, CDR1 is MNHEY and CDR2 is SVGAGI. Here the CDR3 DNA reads TGTGCCAGCAGTCCCGATTGGGGAAGCAATCAGCCCCAGCATTTT. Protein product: CASSPDWGSNQPQHF.

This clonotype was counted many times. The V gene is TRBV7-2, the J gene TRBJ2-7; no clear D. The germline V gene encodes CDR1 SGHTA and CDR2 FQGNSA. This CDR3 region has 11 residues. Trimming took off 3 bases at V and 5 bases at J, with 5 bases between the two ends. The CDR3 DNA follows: TGTGCCAGCAGCTTTAAGCACGAGCAGTACTTC. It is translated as CASSFKHEQYF. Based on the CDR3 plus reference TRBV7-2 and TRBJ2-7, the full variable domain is GAGVSQSPSNKVTEKGKDVELRCDPISGHTALYWYRQSLGQGLEFLIYFQGNSAPDKSGLPSDRFSAERTGGSVSTLTIQRTQQEDSAVYLCASSFKHEQYFGPGTRLTVT.

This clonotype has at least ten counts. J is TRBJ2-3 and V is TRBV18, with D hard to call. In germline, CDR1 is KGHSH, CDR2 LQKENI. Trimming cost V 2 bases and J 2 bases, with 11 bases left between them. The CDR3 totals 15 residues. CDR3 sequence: CASSPVPSSTDTQYF. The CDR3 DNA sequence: TGTGCCAGCTCACCAGTTCCGAGCTCCACAGATACGCAGTATTTT.

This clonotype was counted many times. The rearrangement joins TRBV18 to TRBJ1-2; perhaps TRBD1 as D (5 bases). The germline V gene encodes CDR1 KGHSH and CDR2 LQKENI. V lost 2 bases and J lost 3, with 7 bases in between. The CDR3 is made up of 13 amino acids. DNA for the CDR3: TGTGCCAGCTCACCATCGACAGACTATGGCTACACCTTC. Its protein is CASSPSTDYGYTF.

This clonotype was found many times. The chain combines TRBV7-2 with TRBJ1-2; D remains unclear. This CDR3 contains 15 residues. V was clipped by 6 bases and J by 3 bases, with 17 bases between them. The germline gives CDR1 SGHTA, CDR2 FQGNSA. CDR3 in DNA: TGTGCCAGCAGGATTGGATCGGGAGGGTACTATGGCTACACCTTC. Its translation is CASRIGSGGYYGYTF.

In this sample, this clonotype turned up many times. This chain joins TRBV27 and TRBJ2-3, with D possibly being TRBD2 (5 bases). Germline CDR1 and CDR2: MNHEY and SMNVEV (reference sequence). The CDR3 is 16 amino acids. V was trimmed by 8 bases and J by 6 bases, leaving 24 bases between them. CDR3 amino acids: CASDCHRDPQSDTQYF. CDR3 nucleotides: TGTGCCAGCGACTGCCACCGGGATCCCCAGTCGGATACGCAGTATTTT.

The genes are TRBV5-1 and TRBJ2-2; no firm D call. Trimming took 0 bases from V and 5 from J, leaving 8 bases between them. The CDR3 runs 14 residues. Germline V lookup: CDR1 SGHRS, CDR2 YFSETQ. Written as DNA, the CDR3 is TGCGCCAGCAGCTTGGCCGTAGGGACCGGGGAGCTGTTTTTT. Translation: CASSLAVGTGELFF.